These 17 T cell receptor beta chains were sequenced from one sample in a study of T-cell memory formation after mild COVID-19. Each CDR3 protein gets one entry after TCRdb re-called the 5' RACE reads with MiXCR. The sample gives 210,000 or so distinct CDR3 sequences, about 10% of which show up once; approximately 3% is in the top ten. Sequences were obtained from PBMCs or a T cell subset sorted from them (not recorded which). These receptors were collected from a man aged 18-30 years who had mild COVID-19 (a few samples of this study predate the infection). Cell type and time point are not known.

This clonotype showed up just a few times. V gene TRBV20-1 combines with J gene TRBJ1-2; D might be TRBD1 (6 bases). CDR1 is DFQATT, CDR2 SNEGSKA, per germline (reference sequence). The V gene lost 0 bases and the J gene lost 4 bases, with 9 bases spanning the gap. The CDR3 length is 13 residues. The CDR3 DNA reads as TGCAGTGCTAGAGATCTGACAGGCTATGGCTACACCTTC. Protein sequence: CSARDLTGYGYTF.

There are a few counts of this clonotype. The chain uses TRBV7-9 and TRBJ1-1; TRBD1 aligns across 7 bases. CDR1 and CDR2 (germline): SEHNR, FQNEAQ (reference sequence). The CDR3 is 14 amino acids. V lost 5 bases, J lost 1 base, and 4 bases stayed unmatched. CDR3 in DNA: TGTGCCAGCAGCCCTGGGACAGAGAACACTGAAGCTTTCTTT. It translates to CASSPGTENTEAFF.

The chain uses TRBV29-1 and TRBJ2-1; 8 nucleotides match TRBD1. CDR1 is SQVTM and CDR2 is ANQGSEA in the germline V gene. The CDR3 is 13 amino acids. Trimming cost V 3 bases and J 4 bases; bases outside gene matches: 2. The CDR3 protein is CSVDQGAYNEQFF. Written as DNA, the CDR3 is TGCAGCGTTGACCAGGGGGCGTACAATGAGCAGTTCTTC.

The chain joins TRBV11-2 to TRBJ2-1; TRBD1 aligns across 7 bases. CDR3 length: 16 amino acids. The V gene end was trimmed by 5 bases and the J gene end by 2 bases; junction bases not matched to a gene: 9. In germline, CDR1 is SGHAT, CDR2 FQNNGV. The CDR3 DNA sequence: TGTGCCAGCAGCCTCACGCGACAGGGTACCTACAATGAGCAGTTCTTC. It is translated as CASSLTRQGTYNEQFF.

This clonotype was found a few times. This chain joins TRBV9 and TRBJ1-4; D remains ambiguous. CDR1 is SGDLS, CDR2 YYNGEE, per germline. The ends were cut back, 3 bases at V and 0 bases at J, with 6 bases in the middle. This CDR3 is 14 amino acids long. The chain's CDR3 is CASSADATNEKLFF. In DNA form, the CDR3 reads TGTGCCAGCAGCGCGGACGCAACTAATGAAAAACTGTTTTTT. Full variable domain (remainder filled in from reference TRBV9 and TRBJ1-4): DSGVTQTPKHLITATGQRVTLRCSPRSGDLSVYWYQQSLDQGLQFLIQYYNGEERAKGNILERFSAQQFPDLHSELNLSSLELGDSALYFCASSADATNEKLFFGSGTQLSVL.

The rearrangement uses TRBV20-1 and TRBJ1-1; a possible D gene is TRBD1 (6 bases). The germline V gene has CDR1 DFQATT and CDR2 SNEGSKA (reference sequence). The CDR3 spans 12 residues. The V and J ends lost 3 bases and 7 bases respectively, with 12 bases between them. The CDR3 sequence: CSARRGAVEAFF. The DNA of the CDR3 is TGCAGTGCTAGGCGGGGGGCCGTTGAAGCTTTCTTT.

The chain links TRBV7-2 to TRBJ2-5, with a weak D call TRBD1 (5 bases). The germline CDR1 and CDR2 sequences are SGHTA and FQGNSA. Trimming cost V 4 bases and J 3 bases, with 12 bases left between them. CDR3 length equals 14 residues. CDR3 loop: CASSSMKGKETQYF. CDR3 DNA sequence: TGTGCCAGCAGCTCTATGAAGGGGAAAGAGACCCAGTACTTC.

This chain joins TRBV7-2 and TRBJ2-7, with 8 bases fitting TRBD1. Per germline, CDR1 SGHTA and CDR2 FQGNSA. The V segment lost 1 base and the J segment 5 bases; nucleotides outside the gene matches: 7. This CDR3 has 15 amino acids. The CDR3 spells CASSLDHRGFDEQYF. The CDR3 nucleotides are TGTGCCAGCAGCTTAGATCACAGGGGGTTTGACGAGCAGTACTTC.

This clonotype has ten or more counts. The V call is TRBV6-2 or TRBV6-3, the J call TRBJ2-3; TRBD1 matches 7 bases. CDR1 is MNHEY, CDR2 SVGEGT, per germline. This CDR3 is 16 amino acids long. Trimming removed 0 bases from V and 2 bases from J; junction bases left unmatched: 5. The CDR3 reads CASSYSMDRHTDTQYF. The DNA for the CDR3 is TGTGCCAGCAGTTACTCGATGGACAGGCACACAGATACGCAGTATTTT.

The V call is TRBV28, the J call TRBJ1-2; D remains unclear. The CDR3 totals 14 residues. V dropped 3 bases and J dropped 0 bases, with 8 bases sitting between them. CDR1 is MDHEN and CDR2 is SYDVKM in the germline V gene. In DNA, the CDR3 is TGTGCCAGCAGTTTGCCCGACTCTAACTATGGCTACACCTTC. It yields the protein CASSLPDSNYGYTF.

CDR3 bases: TGCGCCAGCAGCGAACGACAGGGCTTCACTGAAGCTTTCTTT. As protein: CASSERQGFTEAFF. V usage is TRBV4-1 and J usage is TRBJ1-1; TRBD1 agrees at 7 bases. This CDR3 contains 14 residues. V lost 5 bases and J lost 4; bases outside the gene matches: 7. Germline V gene sequence: CDR1 MGHRA, CDR2 YSYEKL.

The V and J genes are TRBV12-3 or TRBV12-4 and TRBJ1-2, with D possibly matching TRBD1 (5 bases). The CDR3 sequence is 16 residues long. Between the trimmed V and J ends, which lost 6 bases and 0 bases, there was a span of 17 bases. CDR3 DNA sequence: TGTGCCAGCAGCCCCCCCGGACACCGTCCTAACTATGGCTACACCTTC. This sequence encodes CASSPPGHRPNYGYTF.

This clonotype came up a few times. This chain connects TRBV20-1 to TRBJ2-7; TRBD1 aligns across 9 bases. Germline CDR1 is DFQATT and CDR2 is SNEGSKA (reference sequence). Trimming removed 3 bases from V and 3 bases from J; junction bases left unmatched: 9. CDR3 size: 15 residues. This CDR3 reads CSASAPGTGYYEQYF. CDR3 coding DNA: TGCAGTGCTAGTGCCCCCGGGACAGGGTACTACGAGCAGTACTTC.

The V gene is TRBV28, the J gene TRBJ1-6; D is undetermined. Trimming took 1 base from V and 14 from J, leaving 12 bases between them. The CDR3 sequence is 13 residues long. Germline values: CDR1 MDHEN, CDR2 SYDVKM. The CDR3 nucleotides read TGTGCCAGCAGTTTATTGCAGGTCGGATCCCTCCACTTT. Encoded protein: CASSLLQVGSLHF.

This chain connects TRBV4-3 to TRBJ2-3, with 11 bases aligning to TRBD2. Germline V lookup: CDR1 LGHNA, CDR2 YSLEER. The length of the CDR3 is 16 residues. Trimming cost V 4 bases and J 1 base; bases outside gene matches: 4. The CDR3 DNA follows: TGCGCCAGCAGCCCGGGACTAGCGGACCGCACAGATACGCAGTATTTT. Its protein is CASSPGLADRTDTQYF.

The CDR3 spells CASSPPPGQTYNEQFF. The CDR3 DNA follows: TGTGCCAGCAGTCCCCCACCGGGACAGACCTACAATGAGCAGTTCTTC. V and J are TRBV2 and TRBJ2-1, with TRBD1 matching 7 bases. Germline CDR1 reads SNHLY; CDR2 reads FYNNEI. V shed 5 bases, J shed 2 bases, and the junction held 9 bases outside the gene matches. The CDR3 consists of 16 residues.

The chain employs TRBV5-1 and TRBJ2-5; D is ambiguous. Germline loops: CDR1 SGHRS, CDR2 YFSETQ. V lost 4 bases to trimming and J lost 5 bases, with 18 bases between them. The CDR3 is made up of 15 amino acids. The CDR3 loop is CASSVGFLDPETQYF. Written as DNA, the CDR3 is TGCGCCAGCAGCGTCGGATTCCTCGACCCGGAGACCCAGTACTTC.